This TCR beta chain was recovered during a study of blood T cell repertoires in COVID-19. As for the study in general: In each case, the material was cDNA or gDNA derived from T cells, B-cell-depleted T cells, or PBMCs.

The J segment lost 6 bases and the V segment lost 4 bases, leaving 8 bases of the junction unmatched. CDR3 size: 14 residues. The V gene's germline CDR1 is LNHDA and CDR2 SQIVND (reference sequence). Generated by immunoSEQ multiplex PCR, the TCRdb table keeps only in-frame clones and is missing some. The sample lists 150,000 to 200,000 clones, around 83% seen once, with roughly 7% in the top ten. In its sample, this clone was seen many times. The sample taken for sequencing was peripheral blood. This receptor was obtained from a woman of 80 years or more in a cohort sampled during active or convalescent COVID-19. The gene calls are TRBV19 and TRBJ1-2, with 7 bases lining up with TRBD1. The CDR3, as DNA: TGTGCCAGTAGTACGGGACAGCTAGACCATGGCTACACCTTC. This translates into CASSTGQLDHGYTF. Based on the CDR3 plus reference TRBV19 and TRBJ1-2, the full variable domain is DGGITQSPKYLFRKEGQNVTLSCEQNLNHDAMYWYRQDPGQGLRLIYYSQIVNDFQKGDIAEGYSVSREKKESFPLTVTSAQKNPTAFYLCASSTGQLDHGYTFGSGTRLTVV.